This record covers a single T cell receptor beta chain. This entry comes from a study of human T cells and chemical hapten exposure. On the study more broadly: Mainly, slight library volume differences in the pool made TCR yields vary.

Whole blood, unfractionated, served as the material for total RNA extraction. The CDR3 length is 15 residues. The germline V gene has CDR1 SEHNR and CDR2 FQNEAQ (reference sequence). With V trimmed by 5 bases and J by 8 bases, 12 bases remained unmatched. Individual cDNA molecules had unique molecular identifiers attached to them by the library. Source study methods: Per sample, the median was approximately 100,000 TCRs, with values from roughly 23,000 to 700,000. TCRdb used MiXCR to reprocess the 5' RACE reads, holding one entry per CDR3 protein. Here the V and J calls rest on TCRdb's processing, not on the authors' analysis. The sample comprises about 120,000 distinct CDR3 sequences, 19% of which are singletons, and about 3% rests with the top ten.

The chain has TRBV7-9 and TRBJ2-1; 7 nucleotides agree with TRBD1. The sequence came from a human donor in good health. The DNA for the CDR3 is TGTGCCAGCAGCCAAATGACAGGGTACCTGGATGAGCAGTTCTTC. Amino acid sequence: CASSQMTGYLDEQFF.